This T cell receptor beta chain originates from a study of CD8 T cells in Susac syndrome (dated by TCRdb to the late 2010s). For the study in its entirety: The study used repertoire sequencing to test whether antigen drove CD8+ T cell activation and differentiation in Susac syndrome. The clonality of the CD8+ T cell repertoire was compared across about 12 healthy donors, some 14 Susac syndrome patients and around 16 multiple sclerosis patients. The study at large found these results: The study acknowledged that relatively few individuals were included in the TCR sequencing and HLA analysis.

High-throughput TCR beta sequencing profiled peripheral blood CD8+ and CD4+ T cells from healthy donors, Susac syndrome patients and multiple sclerosis patients. Treatment-naive patients with stable or active relapsing-remitting disease fulfilling revised McDonald criteria were used as multiple sclerosis controls. Bulk CD8+ and CD4+ T cells were purified magnetically by negative isolation, whereas CD8+ TEMRA cells were enriched by FACS. Blood was collected in EDTA tubes and processed within 24 hours, with PBMCs isolated through density gradient centrifugation. PBMCs intended for TCR sequencing were cryopreserved in liquid nitrogen and were subsequently thawed in a 37 degrees C water bath. The sorted or isolated CD4+, CD8+ and CD8+ TEMRA cells reached a purity of at least 90%. RNA was extracted with the RNeasy kit and roughly 0.5 to 1 ug was reverse transcribed using random hexamers. TCR beta CDR3 regions were amplified with the immunoSEQ multiplex PCR assay covering 54 Vbeta and 13 Jbeta segments. To correct PCR amplification bias, a synthetic template baseline was used for both primer optimization and computational correction. Per the authors' processing: Reads were annotated to V, D and J genes per IMGT and analyzed with immunoSEQ Analyzer, keeping only productive sequences. Clonality was computed as one minus Shannon entropy normalized by log2 of the number of productive unique sequences. For each patient and control, public and private clones were evaluated within the 100 most prevalent clones. A clone was defined as Susac-specific if it was absent from the healthy and MS cohorts, from over 1,000 published viral clones and from other ImmuneACCESS disease sequences. TCRdb took the public reads, trimmed them with fastp at Q25, ran MiXCR for clone calling and kept in-frame beta chains. Here each entry gathers all rows of one CDR3 protein and keeps the most common genes and DNA. These V and J calls derive from TCRdb rather than the authors' analysis. The sample data list around 270,000 distinct CDR3 sequences, and almost 85% of these were observed just once. Of the sample, approximately 0.2% falls within the top ten clones.

In the case of this clonotype: Its binding antigen is unknown. No qualities accompany the bases; no much larger clone lies one base away.

This TCR came from a human donor with multiple sclerosis. Sequencing was done on a sample of CD8+ T cells from PBMCs.

The nucleotides read TGTGCCAGCAGGGGGTATGCGGGGGTTGGCACCGGGGAGCTGTTTTTT. It codes for CASRGYAGVGTGELFF. The sequence links TRBV11-3 to TRBJ2-2; TRBD2 aligns with 7 central bases. The CDR3 numbers 16 residues from cysteine through phenylalanine. Only the CDR3 DNA is retained, 48 bases long and in frame from the first base. CDR1 and CDR2 are drawn from the germline V gene: SGHNT, YENEEA. V lost 6 bases and J lost 4 bases, and the count of bases not matched to a germline gene is 11.